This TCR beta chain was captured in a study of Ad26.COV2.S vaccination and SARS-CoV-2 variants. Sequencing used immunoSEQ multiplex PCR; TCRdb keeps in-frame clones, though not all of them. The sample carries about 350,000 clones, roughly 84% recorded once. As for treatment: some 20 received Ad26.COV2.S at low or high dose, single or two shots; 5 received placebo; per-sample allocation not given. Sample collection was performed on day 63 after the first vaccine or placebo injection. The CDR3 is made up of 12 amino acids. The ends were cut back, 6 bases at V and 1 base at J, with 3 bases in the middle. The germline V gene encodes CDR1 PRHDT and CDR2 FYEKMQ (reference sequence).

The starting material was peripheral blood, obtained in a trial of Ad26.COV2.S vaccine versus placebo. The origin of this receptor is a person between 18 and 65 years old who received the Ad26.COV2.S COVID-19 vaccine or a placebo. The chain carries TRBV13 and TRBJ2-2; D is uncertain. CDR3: CASRMNTGELFF. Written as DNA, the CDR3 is TGTGCCAGCAGAATGAACACCGGGGAGCTGTTTTTT.